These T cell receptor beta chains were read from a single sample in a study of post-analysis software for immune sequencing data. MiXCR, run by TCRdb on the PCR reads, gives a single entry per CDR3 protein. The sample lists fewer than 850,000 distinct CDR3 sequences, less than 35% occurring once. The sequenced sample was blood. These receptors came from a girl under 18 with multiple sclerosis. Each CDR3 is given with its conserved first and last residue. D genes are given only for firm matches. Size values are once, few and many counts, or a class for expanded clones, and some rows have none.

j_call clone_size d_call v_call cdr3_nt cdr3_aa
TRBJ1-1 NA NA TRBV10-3 TGTGCCATCAGTGAGGGGGCCGGTGGTCGAGCTTTCTTT CAISEGAGGRAFF
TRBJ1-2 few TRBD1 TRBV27 TGTGCCAGCAGTTTAGCAGGGGGCGCTGGCTACACCTTC CASSLAGGAGYTF
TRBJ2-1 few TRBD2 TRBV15 TGTGCCACCAGCCCCTCCCAGTCAGCGGGGGGTATGAATGAGCAGTTCTTC CATSPSQSAGGMNEQFF
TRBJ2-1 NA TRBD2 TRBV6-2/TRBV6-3 TGTGCCAGCAGTTCCCGGGGGGGAGGGATGTACAATGAGCAGTTCTTC CASSSRGGGMYNEQFF
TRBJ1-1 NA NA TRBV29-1 TGCAGCGTTGAAGATGGGGCCGTGAGGACTGAAGCTTTCTTT CSVEDGAVRTEAFF
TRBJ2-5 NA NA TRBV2 TGTGCCAGCCTCCGGTCGGGGGGCGGAGAGACCCAGTACTTC CASLRSGGGETQYF
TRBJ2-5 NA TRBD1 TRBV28 TGTGCCAGCAGTTCTCGGGACAGGCGAAAAGAGACCCAGTACTTC CASSSRDRRKETQYF
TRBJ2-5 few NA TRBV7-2 TGTGCCAGCACTCCTCAGTTTCACCAAGAGACCCAGTACTTC CASTPQFHQETQYF
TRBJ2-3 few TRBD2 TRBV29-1 TGCAGCGTGGCCGGGACTAGTGCAGATACGCAGTATTTT CSVAGTSADTQYF
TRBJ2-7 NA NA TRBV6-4 TGTGCCAGCAGTGACCTTGGGGCGGGGGAGCAGTACTTC CASSDLGAGEQYF
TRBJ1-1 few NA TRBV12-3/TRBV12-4 TGTGCCAGCAGTTTTGGGGTGCACACTGAAGCTTTCTTT CASSFGVHTEAFF
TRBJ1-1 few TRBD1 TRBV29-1 TGCAGCGTGCGAACCCATCGGACAGGGGCTGAAGCTTTCTTT CSVRTHRTGAEAFF
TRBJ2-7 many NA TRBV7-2 TGTGCCAGCAGCTCGCCGCATCGGAGGGCACTTCCCGAGCAGTACTTC CASSSPHRRALPEQYF
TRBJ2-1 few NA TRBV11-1 TGTGCCAGCAGCTTACATGTCAGGGGGGCCTACAATGAGCAGTTCTTC CASSLHVRGAYNEQFF
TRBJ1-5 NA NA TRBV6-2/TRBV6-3 TGTGCCAGCAGACTCGGGACCGTTCAGCCCCAGCATTTT CASRLGTVQPQHF
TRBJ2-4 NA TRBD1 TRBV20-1 TGCAGTGCTGGGGACAGGGGCAAAAACATTCAGTACTTC CSAGDRGKNIQYF
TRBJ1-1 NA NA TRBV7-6 TGTGCCAGCAGCGCACAGAGTTCGGGGAACACTGAAGCTTTCTTT CASSAQSSGNTEAFF
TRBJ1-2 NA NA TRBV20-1 TGCAGTGCTCCTCACCATCCGGGTGATGGCTACACCTTC CSAPHHPGDGYTF
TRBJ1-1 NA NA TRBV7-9 TGTGCCAGCAGCTCCAGGGCCACTGAAGCTTTCTTT CASSSRATEAFF
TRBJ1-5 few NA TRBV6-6 TGTGCCAGCACTCTAGGTAGGGCCGATCAGCCCCAGCATTTT CASTLGRADQPQHF
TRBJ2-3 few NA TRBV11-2 TGTGCCAGCAGCCGGGCTTTTCGGGGAGATACGCAGTATTTT CASSRAFRGDTQYF
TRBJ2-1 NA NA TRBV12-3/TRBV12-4 TGTGCCAGCAGTGCTTTTTTGACTAGTAGCTACAATGAGCAGTTCTTC CASSAFLTSSYNEQFF
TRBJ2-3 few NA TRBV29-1 TGCAGCGTAGAAAAACAGAGCCGAACGCAGTATTTT CSVEKQSRTQYF
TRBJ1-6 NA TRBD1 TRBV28 TGTGCCAGCAGTCCCCGGGACAGGTCCTATTCACCCCTCCACTTT CASSPRDRSYSPLHF
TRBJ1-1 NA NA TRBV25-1 TGTGCCAGCAGTGATTCTACAGGGTTTGAAGCTTTCTTT CASSDSTGFEAFF
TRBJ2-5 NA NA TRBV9 TGTACCAGCAGCGCAGAGTGGGGGAAAGAGACCCAGTACTTC CTSSAEWGKETQYF
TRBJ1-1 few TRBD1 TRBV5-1 TGCGCCAGCAGGGCAGGGGGTGTCATGAACACTGAAGCTTTCTTT CASRAGGVMNTEAFF
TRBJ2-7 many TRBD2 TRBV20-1 TGCAGTGCTAGTCCTACCGGGACTAGCCGAAGTGGGCGGTACTTC CSASPTGTSRSGRYF
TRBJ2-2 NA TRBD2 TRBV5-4 TGTGCCAGCAGTTCTAGCGGGAGGGTGACCGGGGAGCTGTTTTTT CASSSSGRVTGELFF
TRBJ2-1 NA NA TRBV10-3 TGTGCCATCGCAGGGAGAGGGGCGGTAGATGAGCAGTTCTTC CAIAGRGAVDEQFF
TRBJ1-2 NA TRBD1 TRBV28 TGTGCCAGCAGTCCGACAGGGCTGGGGGTGGACTATGGCTACACCTTC CASSPTGLGVDYGYTF
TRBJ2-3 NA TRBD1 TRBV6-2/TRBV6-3 TGTGCCAGCAGCCGCGGACAGGGAAAGTATTTT CASSRGQGKYF
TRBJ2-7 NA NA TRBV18 TGTGCCAGCTCACCAACCCAAGCCTACGAGCAGTACTTC CASSPTQAYEQYF
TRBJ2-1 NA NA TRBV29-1 TGCAGCGTTGAACCTAGGCTAGATGAGCAGTTCTTC CSVEPRLDEQFF
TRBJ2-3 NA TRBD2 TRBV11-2 TGTGCCAGCAGCCCCCGTGTAGCGGGAGAGGATACGCAGTATTTT CASSPRVAGEDTQYF
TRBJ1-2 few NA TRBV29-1 TGCAGCGTTTGGGGGGGCAGCGCTACGGGCTACACCTTC CSVWGGSATGYTF
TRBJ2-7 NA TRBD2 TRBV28 TGTGCCAGCGTGACATGGGGGGGGTTGTTTAGGGGCGAGCAGTACTTC CASVTWGGLFRGEQYF
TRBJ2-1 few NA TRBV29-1 TGCAGCGTTGAAATATGGGGTCAGGGGAGTAGAAATGAGCAGTTCTTC CSVEIWGQGSRNEQFF
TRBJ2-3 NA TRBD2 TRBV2 TGTGCCAGCAGTAGACTAGCGGAGGTCACAGATACGCAGTATTTT CASSRLAEVTDTQYF
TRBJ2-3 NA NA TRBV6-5 TGTGCCAGCAGTTACGACCACCCTCGGGAAGTCGCAGATACGCAGTATTTT CASSYDHPREVADTQYF
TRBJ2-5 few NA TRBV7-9 TGTGCCAGCAGCGTAACACCGGGGGAGCAGTACTTC CASSVTPGEQYF
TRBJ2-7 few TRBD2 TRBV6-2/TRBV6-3 TGTGCCAGCAGTTACGTGGGGACTAGCCACTACGAGCAGTACTTC CASSYVGTSHYEQYF
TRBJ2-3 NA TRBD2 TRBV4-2 TGTGCCAGCAGCCAAGAGATTGGGGGACTAGCGGGGCAGAGGACAGATACGCAGTATTTT CASSQEIGGLAGQRTDTQYF
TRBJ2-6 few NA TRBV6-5 TGTGCCAGCAGTTACTCGGGGAGACGGGCGTCTGGGGCCAACGTCCTGACTTTC CASSYSGRRASGANVLTF
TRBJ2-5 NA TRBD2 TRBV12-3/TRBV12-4 TGTGCCAGCAGTTTCCTTGGGACTAGCGGGCTACAAGAGACCCAGTACTTC CASSFLGTSGLQETQYF
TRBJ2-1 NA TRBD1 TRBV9 TGTGCCAGCAGCGAGGGACAGGACTCCTACAATGAGCAGTTCTTC CASSEGQDSYNEQFF
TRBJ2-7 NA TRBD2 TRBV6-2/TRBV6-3 TGTGCCAGCAGTTACTCGAGCGGGAGAGCCACTAGGGAGCAGTACTTC CASSYSSGRATREQYF
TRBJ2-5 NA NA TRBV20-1 TGCAGTGCTAGATCCCTGGCAGGGGAACCAGAGACCCAGTACTTC CSARSLAGEPETQYF
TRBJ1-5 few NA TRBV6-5 TGTGCCAGCAGTTACTCGACGCCGAGGTGGGGGAATCAGCCCCAGCATTTT CASSYSTPRWGNQPQHF
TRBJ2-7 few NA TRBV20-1 TGCAGTGCTCTCAGGGGCGTGCTGGGTGGCGAGCAGTACTTC CSALRGVLGGEQYF
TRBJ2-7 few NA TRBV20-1 TGCAGTGCTAGAGGCCAGTCCCACGAGCAGTACTTC CSARGQSHEQYF
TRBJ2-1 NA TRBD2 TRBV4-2 TGTGCCAGCAGCCCCCGGGGGGCTAGCGGGTACAATGAGCAGTTCTTC CASSPRGASGYNEQFF
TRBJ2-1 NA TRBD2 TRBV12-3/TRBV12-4 TGTGCCAGCAGTCCTCCATCTAGCGGGAGGGCAGTGGGTGAGCAGTTCTTC CASSPPSSGRAVGEQFF